This T cell receptor beta chain is drawn from a study of persistence of HIV-infected CD4 T cells. Study details: Suppressive ART had lasted a median of approximately eight years.

This was the immunoSEQ version 4 assay in survey mode. Some clones are missing from TCRdb's copy, which holds only in-frame ones; the method was immunoSEQ multiplex PCR. The repertoire has some 40,000 clones, about 83% of them found once; the top ten carry more than 4.5%. Of note for this clone: Its matching antigen is unknown.

The stimulus was an HIV-1 Gag 15-mer peptide pool, about 1 ug/peptide/mL. CD40L-negative CD69-negative CD45RO-high memory CD4+ T cells were sorted as populations depleted of antigen-responding cells. V dropped 10 bases and J dropped 3 bases, with 19 bases sitting between them. The CDR3 is 14 residues long. CDR1 SGHRS and CDR2 YFSETQ come from the germline V gene. The sequencing used cultured CD4+ T cells from PBMCs, collected from a patient who received antiretroviral therapy. The receptor's source is an adult with HIV. The donor label of this sample is uncertain. The chain links TRBV5-1 to TRBJ1-1; D uncertain. In DNA, the CDR3 is TGCGCCGGGAGCGCCGGTGGCGCGGACACTGAAGCTTTCTTT. This codes for CAGSAGGADTEAFF. The variable domain in full, completed from reference TRBV5-1 and TRBJ1-1, reads KAGVTQTPRYLIKTRGQQVTLSCSPISGHRSVSWYQQTPGQGLQFLFEYFSETQRNKGNFPGRFSGRQFSNSRSEMNVSTLELGDSALYLCAGSAGGADTEAFFGQGTRLTVV.